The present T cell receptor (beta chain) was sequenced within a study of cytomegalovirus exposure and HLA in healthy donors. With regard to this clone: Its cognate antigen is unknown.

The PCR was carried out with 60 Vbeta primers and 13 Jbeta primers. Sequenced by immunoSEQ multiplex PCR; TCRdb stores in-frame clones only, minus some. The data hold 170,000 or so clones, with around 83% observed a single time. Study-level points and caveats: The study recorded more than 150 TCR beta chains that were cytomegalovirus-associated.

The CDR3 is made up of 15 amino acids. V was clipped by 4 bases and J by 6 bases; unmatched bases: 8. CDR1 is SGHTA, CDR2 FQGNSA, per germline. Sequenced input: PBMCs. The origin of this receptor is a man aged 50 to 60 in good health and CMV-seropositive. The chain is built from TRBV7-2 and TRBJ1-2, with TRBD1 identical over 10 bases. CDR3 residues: CASSSWDRGMDGYTF. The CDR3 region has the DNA TGTGCCAGCAGCTCGTGGGACAGGGGTATGGATGGCTACACCTTC. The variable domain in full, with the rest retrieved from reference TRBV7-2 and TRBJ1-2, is GAGVSQSPSNKVTEKGKDVELRCDPISGHTALYWYRQSLGQGLEFLIYFQGNSAPDKSGLPSDRFSAERTGGSVSTLTIQRTQQEDSAVYLCASSSWDRGMDGYTFGSGTRLTVV.